This is a list of T cell receptor beta chains from one sample in a study of vaccination and CD4 T cells after COVID-19. No antigen has been assigned to these receptors. Via MiXCR, TCRdb re-called the PCR reads, giving one row per CDR3 protein. The table includes approximately 11,000 distinct CDR3 sequences, under 30% detected once. The sequenced sample was cultured CD4+ T cells from blood. Receptor source: a human donor with COVID-19. The CDR3 runs from the conserved cysteine through the conserved F or W. A D gene is named only where the DNA matches it firmly. For some rows the clone size is stated as once, few or many, or as a class when expanded; others skip it.

>TRBV7-6|TRBJ2-2|15|TRBD2|.
CASSIAGVNGGELFF
TGTGCCAGCAGCATAGCGGGGGTAAATGGCGGGGAGCTGTTTTTT
>TRBV10-3|TRBJ1-2|14|TRBD1|few
CAIRGDREEYGYTF
TGTGCCATCAGGGGTGACAGGGAGGAATATGGCTACACCTTC
>TRBV11-3|TRBJ2-6|20|TRBD1|few
CASSLFRDRVSSSGANVLTF
TGTGCCAGCAGCTTATTCCGTGACAGGGTAAGCTCCTCTGGGGCCAACGTCCTGACTTTC
>TRBV20-1|TRBJ1-1|14|.|.
CSAPKAGQNTEAFF
TGCAGTGCACCTAAGGCGGGACAGAACACTGAAGCTTTCTTT
>TRBV27|TRBJ1-2|14|TRBD1|.
CASSLINRGEGYTF
TGTGCCAGCAGTTTAATAAACAGGGGAGAAGGCTACACCTTC
>TRBV10-3|TRBJ2-3|11|.|.
CAITNTDTQYF
TGTGCCATCACTAACACAGATACGCAGTATTTT
>TRBV20-1|TRBJ2-5|16|TRBD2|.
CSALLTSGGPRETQYF
TGCAGTGCTCTCTTAACTAGCGGGGGGCCCAGAGAGACCCAGTACTTC
>TRBV7-2|TRBJ1-6|16|.|.
CASSLVGQKNNSPLHF
TGTGCCAGCAGCTTAGTCGGACAGAAAAATAATTCACCCCTCCACTTT
>TRBV7-2|TRBJ2-2|12|.|few
CASSSDTGELFF
TGTGCCAGCAGCTCAGACACCGGGGAGCTGTTTTTT
>TRBV6-5|TRBJ2-2|17|TRBD1|.
CASSSGTGGFYTGELFF
TGTGCCAGCAGTTCCGGGACAGGGGGCTTTTACACCGGGGAGCTGTTTTTT
>TRBV27|TRBJ1-1|16|.|.
CASSPEGRVRNTEAFF
TGTGCCAGCAGTCCAGAGGGGAGGGTCCGGAACACTGAAGCTTTCTTT
>TRBV7-9|TRBJ1-2|16|.|few
CASSPRTGTSLRGYTF
TGTGCCAGCAGCCCGCGGACCGGGACATCCCTGAGAGGCTACACCTTC
>TRBV6-1|TRBJ2-7|13|TRBD2|.
CASTSGGADEQYF
TGTGCCAGCACCTCCGGGGGGGCAGACGAGCAGTACTTC
>TRBV5-1|TRBJ2-3|14|.|.
CASSPGQITDTQYF
TGCGCCAGCAGCCCTGGACAGATCACAGATACGCAGTATTTT
>TRBV10-3|TRBJ2-3|17|.|.
CAISPRRGGAGSDTQYF
TGTGCCATCAGCCCACGACGTGGGGGGGCAGGGTCAGATACGCAGTATTTT
>TRBV7-6|TRBJ2-3|15|.|few
CASSLRGNSMDTQYF
TGTGCCAGCAGCTTACGCGGAAATAGTATGGATACGCAGTATTTT
>TRBV6-2/TRBV6-3|TRBJ1-2|14|TRBD1|few
CASSPGQGRYGYTF
TGTGCCAGCAGCCCCGGACAGGGAAGGTACGGCTACACCTTC
>TRBV6-1|TRBJ1-6|17|TRBD1|few
CASQGTGLGSYNSPLHF
TGTGCCAGCCAAGGGACAGGGCTGGGCTCCTATAATTCACCCCTCCACTTT
>TRBV28|TRBJ2-7|12|.|.
CASSLQTYEQYF
TGTGCCAGCAGTTTGCAGACCTACGAGCAGTACTTC
>TRBV7-2|TRBJ1-5|13|.|few
CASSSYGTQPQHF
TGTGCCAGCAGCTCATACGGCACTCAGCCCCAGCATTTT
>TRBV7-2|TRBJ1-2|14|.|few
CASSEGRARGGYTF
TGTGCCAGCAGCGAAGGGCGCGCCCGGGGAGGCTACACCTTC
>TRBV11-2|TRBJ1-2|15|TRBD1|few
CASSYGTARDYGYTF
TGTGCCAGCAGCTACGGGACAGCTCGTGACTATGGCTACACCTTC
>TRBV6-4|TRBJ1-2|14|.|.
CASRPGHQNYGYTF
TGTGCCAGCAGGCCGGGACATCAAAACTATGGCTACACCTTC
>TRBV20-1|TRBJ2-7|14|.|few
CSARNRQYSYEQYF
TGCAGTGCTAGAAACCGACAGTACTCCTACGAGCAGTACTTC